This entry features one TCR beta chain sequence. Its target is unknown. This sample was taken from a study of CD8+CD57+ T cells in acquired aplastic anemia. Whole-study context: The DNA of sorted CD4+ and CD8+ cells averaged 3.2 ug.

TCR beta VDJ and CDR3 profiling used genomic DNA as template. One entry per CDR3 protein, called by TCRdb with MiXCR from the reads. The sample has about 200,000 distinct CDR3 sequences, more than 55% seen once. The CDR3 length is 12 residues. CDR1 is SGHTA, CDR2 FQGNSA, per germline. The ends were cut back, 5 bases at V and 14 bases at J, with 15 bases in the middle. Study conclusions and caveats: Overlapping CD8+ CDR3 repertoires of patients and controls contained 25 to 35 shared sequences. The study found no significant CD8+ Simpson's diversity difference between patients and controls.

Patients who underwent sequencing had shown CD8+CD57+ cell expansion by flow cytometry. None of the patients had been given any therapy when their blood was sampled. Sequencing was carried out using sorted CD4+, CD8+, or CD8+CD57+ T cells (not recorded which) from PBMCs. The V gene is TRBV7-2, the J gene TRBJ1-4, with a possible D match to TRBD1 (6 bases). The clonotype was recovered from a human donor with aplastic anemia. In DNA, the CDR3 is TGTGCCAGCAGCCCGGGGGCCAGCGGGCTGTTTTTT. It encodes CASSPGASGLFF.